This T cell receptor beta chain was found in a study of CD8+CD57+ T cells in acquired aplastic anemia. Study context: Sorted CD4+ and CD8+ cells gave a mean 3.2 ug DNA, range about 0.19 to 27.4 ug.

Whoever was chosen for sequencing had shown CD8+CD57+ cell expansion by flow cytometry. When blood sampling took place, the patients had received no therapy. As for this clonotype: Antigen unknown.

Profiles of TCR beta VDJ and CDR3 were generated from a genomic DNA template. MiXCR, applied by TCRdb to the reads, yields one record per CDR3 protein. Here the sample spans some 200,000 distinct CDR3 sequences, less than 60% being singletons. General observations from the study: Patients and controls shared about 30 CD8+ CDR3 sequences, which appeared highly expressed in patients and within their immunodominant clones. CD8+ Simpson's diversity showed no significant patient-control difference.

CDR1 is SGDLS and CDR2 is YYNGEE in the germline V gene. Trimming removed 3 bases from V and 1 base from J, with 10 bases in between. The CDR3 is made up of 14 amino acids. V gene TRBV9 combines with J gene TRBJ1-2; D is undetermined. The sequence was obtained from a human donor with aplastic anemia. Sequenced input: sorted CD4+, CD8+, or CD8+CD57+ T cells (not recorded which) from PBMCs. CDR3 in DNA: TGTGCCAGCAGCGCCCGGGCCAATAACTATGGCTACACCTTC. It translates to CASSARANNYGYTF.